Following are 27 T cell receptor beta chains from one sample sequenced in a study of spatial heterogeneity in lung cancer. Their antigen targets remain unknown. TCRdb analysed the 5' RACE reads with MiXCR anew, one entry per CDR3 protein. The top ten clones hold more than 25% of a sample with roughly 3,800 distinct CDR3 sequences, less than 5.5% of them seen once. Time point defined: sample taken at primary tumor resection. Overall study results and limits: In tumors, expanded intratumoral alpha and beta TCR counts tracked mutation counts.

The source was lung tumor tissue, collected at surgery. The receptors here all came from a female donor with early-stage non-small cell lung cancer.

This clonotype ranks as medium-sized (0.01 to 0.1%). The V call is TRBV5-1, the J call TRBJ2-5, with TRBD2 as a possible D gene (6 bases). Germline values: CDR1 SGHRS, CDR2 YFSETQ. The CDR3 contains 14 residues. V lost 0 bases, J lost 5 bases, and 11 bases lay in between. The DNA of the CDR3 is TGCGCCAGCAGCTTGGGTTCGGGAGCGGAGACCCAGTACTTC. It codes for CASSLGSGAETQYF.

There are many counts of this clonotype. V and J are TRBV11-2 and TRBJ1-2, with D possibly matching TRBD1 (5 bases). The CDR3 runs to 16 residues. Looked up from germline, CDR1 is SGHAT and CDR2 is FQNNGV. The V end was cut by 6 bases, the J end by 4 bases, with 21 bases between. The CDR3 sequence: CASRQPGSTRGYGYTF. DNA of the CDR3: TGTGCCAGCAGGCAACCAGGGTCGACAAGAGGCTATGGCTACACCTTC. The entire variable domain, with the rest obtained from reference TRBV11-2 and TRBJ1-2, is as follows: EAGVAQSPRYKIIEKRQSVAFWCNPISGHATLYWYQQILGQGPKLLIQFQNNGVVDDSQLPKDRFSAERLKGVDSTLKIQPAKLEDSAVYLCASRQPGSTRGYGYTFGSGTRLTVV.

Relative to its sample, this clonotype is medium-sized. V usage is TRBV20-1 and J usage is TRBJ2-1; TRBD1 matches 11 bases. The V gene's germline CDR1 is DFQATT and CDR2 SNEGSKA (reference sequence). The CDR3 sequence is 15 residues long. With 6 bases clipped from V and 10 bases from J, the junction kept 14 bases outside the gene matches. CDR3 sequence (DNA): TGCAGTGCCACTCCGGGACAGGGGGTCCCGGGGGAGCAGTTCTTC. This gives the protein CSATPGQGVPGEQFF.

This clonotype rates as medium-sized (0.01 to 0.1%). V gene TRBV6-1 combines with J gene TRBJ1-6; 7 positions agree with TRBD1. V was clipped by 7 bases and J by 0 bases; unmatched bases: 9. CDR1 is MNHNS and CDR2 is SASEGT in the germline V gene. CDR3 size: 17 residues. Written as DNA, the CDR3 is TGTGCCAGCACAGGGGGGGCAGGGCGCTCCTATAATTCACCCCTCCACTTT. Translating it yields CASTGGAGRSYNSPLHF.

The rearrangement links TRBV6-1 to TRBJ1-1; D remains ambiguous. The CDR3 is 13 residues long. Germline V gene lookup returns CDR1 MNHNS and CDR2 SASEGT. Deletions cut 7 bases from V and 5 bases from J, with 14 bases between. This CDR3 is CASTVTLGTEAFF. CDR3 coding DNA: TGTGCCAGCACGGTTACCCTAGGGACTGAAGCTTTCTTT.

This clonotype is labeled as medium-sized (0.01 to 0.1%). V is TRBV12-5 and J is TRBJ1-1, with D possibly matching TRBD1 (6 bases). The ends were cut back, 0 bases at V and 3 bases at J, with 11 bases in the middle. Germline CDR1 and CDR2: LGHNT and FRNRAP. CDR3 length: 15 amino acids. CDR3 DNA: TGTGCTAGTGGTTTGGTAACCTCAGGGGACACTGAAGCTTTCTTT. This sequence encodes CASGLVTSGDTEAFF.

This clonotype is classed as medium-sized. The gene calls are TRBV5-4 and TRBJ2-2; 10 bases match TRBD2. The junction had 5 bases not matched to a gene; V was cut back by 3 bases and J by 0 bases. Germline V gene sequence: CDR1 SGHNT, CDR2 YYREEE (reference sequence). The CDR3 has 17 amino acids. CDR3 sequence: CASSWGGLAANTGELFF. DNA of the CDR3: TGTGCCAGCAGCTGGGGTGGACTAGCGGCGAACACCGGGGAGCTGTTTTTT.

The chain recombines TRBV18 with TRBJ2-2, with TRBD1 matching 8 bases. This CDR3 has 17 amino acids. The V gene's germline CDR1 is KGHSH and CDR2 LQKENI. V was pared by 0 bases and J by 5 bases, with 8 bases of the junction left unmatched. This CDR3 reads CASSPPPGQDLTGELFF. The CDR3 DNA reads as TGTGCCAGCTCACCACCGCCGGGACAGGACCTTACCGGGGAGCTGTTTTTT.

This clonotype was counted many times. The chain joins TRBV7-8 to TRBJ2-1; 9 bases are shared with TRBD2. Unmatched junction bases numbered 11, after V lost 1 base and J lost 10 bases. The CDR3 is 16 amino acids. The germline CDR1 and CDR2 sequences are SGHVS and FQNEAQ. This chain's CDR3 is CASSLGGGRAGTEQFF. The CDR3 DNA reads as TGTGCCAGCAGCTTAGGCGGCGGGAGGGCTGGGACGGAGCAGTTCTTC.

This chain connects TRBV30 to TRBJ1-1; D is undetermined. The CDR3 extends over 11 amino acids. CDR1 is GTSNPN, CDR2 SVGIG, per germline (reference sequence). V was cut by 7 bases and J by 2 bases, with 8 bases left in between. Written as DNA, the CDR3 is TGTGCCTACGAAAGAAACACTGAAGCTTTCTTT. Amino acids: CAYERNTEAFF.

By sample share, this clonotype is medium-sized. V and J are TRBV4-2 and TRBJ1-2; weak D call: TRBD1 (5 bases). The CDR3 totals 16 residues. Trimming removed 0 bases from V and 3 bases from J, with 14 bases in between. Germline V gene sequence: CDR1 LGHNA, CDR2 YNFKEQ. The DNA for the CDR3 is TGTGCCAGCAGCCAAGATGTTAGGGGCGCCTACTATGGCTACACCTTC. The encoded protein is CASSQDVRGAYYGYTF.

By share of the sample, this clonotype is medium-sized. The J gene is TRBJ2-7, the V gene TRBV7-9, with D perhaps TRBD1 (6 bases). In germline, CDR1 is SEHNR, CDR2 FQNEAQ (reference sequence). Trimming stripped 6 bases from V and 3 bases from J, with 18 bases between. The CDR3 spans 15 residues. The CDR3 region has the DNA TGTGCCAGCAGTCCCCCAGGAAGCAGGGGCTACGAGCAGTACTTC. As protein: CASSPPGSRGYEQYF.

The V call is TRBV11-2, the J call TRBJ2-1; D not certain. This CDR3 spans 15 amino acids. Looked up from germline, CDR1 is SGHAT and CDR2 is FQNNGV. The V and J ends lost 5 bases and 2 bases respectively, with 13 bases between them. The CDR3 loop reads CASSTQQGAYNEQFF. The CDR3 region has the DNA TGTGCCAGCAGCACGCAGCAAGGAGCCTACAATGAGCAGTTCTTC.

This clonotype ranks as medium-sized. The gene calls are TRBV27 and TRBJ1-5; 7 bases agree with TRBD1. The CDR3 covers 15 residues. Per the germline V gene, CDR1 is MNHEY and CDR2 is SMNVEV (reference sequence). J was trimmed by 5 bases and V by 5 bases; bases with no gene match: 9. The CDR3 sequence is CASSPLDRSDQPQHF. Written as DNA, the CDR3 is TGTGCCAGCAGTCCACTGGACAGGTCCGATCAGCCCCAGCATTTT.

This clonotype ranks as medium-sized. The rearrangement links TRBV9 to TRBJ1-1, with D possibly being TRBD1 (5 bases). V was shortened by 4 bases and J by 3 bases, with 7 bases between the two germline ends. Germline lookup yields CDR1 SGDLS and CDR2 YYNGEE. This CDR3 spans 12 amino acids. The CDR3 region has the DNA TGTGCCAGCAGCAGGGGCCACACTGAAGCTTTCTTT. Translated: CASSRGHTEAFF. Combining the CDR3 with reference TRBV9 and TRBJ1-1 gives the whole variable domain DSGVTQTPKHLITATGQRVTLRCSPRSGDLSVYWYQQSLDQGLQFLIQYYNGEERAKGNILERFSAQQFPDLHSELNLSSLELGDSALYFCASSRGHTEAFFGQGTRLTVV.

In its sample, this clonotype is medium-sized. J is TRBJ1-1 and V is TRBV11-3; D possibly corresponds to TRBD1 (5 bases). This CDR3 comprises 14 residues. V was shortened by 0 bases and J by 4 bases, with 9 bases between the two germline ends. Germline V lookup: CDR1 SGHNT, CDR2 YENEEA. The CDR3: CASSLEGATTEAFF. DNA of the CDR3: TGTGCCAGCAGCTTAGAAGGGGCTACCACTGAAGCTTTCTTT.

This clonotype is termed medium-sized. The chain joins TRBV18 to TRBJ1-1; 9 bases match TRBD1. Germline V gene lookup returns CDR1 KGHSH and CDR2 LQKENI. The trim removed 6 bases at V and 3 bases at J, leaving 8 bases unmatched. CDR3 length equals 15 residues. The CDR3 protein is CASSPDRDRDTEAFF. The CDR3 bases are TGTGCCAGCTCCCCAGACCGGGACAGGGACACTGAAGCTTTCTTT.

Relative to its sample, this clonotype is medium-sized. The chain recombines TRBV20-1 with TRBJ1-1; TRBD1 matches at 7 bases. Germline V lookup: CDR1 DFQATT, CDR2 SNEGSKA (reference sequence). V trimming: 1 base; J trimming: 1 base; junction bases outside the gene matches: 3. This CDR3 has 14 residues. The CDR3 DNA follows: TGCAGTGCTAGAGTAGGGGGCGGGAACACTGAAGCTTTCTTT. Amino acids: CSARVGGGNTEAFF.

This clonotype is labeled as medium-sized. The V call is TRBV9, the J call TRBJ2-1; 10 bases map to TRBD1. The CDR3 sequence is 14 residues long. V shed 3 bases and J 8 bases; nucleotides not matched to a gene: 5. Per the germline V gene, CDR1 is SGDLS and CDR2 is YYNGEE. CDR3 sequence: CASSAGTGVHEQFF. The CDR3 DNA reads TGTGCCAGCAGCGCCGGGACAGGGGTCCATGAGCAGTTCTTC.

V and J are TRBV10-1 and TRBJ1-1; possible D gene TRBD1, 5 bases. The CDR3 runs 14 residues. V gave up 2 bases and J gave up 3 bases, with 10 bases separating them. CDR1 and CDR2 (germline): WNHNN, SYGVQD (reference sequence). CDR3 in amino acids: CASSEGTEYTEAFF. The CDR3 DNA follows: TGCGCCAGCAGTGAGGGGACGGAGTACACTGAAGCTTTCTTT.

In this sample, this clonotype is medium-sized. For the CDR3, the DNA is TGTGCCAGCAGGTCCGGGACAGGGGGCTGGCAGCCCCAGCATTTT. Amino acids: CASRSGTGGWQPQHF. The chain joins TRBV28 to TRBJ1-5; TRBD1 matches at 12 bases. The CDR3 sequence is 15 residues long. Germline V lookup: CDR1 MDHEN, CDR2 SYDVKM. With V trimmed by 6 bases and J by 7 bases, 7 bases remained unmatched.

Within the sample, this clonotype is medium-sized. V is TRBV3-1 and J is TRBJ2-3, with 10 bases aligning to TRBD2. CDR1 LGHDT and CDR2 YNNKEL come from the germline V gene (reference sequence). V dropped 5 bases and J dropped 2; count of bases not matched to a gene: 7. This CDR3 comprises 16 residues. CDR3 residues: CASSSRTSGLTDTQYF. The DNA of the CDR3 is TGTGCCAGCAGCTCCCGGACTAGCGGACTCACAGATACGCAGTATTTT.

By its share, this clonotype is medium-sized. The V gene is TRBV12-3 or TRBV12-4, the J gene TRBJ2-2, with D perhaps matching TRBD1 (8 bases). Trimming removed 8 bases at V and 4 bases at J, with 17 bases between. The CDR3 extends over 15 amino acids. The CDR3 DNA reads TGTGCCAGCGGGGGGGTCAGGGGGCCCACCGGGGAGCTGTTTTTT. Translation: CASGGVRGPTGELFF.

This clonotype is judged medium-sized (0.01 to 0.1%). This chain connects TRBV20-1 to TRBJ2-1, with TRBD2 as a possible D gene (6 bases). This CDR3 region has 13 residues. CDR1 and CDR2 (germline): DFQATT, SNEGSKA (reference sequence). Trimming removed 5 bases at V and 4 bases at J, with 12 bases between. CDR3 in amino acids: CSALLATYNEQFF. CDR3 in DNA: TGCAGTGCTCTACTAGCAACTTACAATGAGCAGTTCTTC.

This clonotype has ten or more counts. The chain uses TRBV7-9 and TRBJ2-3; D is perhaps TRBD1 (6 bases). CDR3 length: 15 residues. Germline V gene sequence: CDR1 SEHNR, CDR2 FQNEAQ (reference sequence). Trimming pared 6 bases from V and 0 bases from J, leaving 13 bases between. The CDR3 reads CASSPDSFSTDTQYF. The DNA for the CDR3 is TGTGCCAGCAGTCCGGACAGCTTTAGCACAGATACGCAGTATTTT.

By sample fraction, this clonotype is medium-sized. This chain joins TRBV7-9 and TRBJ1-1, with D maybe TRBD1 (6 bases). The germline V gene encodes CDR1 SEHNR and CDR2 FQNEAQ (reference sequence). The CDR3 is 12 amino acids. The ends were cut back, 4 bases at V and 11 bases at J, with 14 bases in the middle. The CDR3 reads CASSSGGRVAFF. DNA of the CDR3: TGTGCCAGCAGCTCGGGGGGCAGGGTTGCTTTCTTT.

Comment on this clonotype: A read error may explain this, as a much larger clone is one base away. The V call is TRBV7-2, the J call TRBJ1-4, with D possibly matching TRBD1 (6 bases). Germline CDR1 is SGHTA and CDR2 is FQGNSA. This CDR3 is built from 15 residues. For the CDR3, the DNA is TGTCCCAGCAGCTTACCGGTAGGGGGTAATGAAAAACTGTTTTTT. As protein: CPSSLPVGGNEKLFF.